Listed below are T cell receptor beta chains from one sample, sequenced in a study of blood T cell repertoires in COVID-19. This table comes from immunoSEQ multiplex PCR, and its TCRdb copy is limited to in-frame clones, with some not included. The table shows 250,000 to 350,000 clones, with 84% occurring only once. The sequenced sample consisted of peripheral blood. The receptors derive from a human donor with COVID-19, enrolled during active disease. The donor label of this sample is uncertain. Both conserved end residues are part of each CDR3. Each record gives: V gene, D gene, J gene, CDR3 protein. A D gene is named only where the DNA matches it firmly.

>TRBV7-3|TRBD2|TRBJ2-3
CASSWGLAGDTQYF
>TRBV5-5|TRBD2|TRBJ2-3
CATGLAGVPNTQYF
>TRBV5-6|TRBD1|TRBJ1-2
CASSSAGQGNYGYTF
>TRBV10-3|NA|TRBJ2-7
CAISESGPIESVYEQYF
>TRBV10-3|TRBD1|TRBJ1-1
CAIRDRDTEAFF
>TRBV6-2/TRBV6-3|NA|TRBJ2-2
CASSRQGSRSGELFF
>TRBV10-3|NA|TRBJ1-1
CAISDHPGTEAFF
>TRBV4-3|TRBD1|TRBJ1-4
CASSQDLQGHEKLFF
>TRBV9|TRBD2|TRBJ2-1
CASSSGQREGRDEQFF
>TRBV7-2|NA|TRBJ1-1
CASSLAVHPNTEAFF
>TRBV28|NA|TRBJ1-5
CASSLKGAYSNQPQHF
>TRBV5-1|NA|TRBJ1-4
CASSLERTNEKLFF
>TRBV5-6|TRBD1|TRBJ1-3
CASSEGTGVGNTIYF
>TRBV28|NA|TRBJ2-2
CASSLLTGANTGELFF
>TRBV3-1/TRBV3-2|TRBD1|TRBJ1-5
CASSQGQGMGQPQHF
>TRBV4-2|NA|TRBJ1-5
CASSQVAGSQGNQPQHF
>TRBV5-1|NA|TRBJ2-6
CASSPRVTGSGANVLTF
>TRBV4-1|TRBD1|TRBJ1-5
CASSQDPTLGQAGNQPQHF
>TRBV19|NA|TRBJ2-1
CASSGGFGGEQFF
>TRBV6-5|TRBD2|TRBJ2-7
CASTPLEGGSYEQYF
>TRBV2|NA|TRBJ1-6
CASREGRSNSPLHF
>TRBV28|NA|TRBJ2-5
CASSLSLRGETQYF
>TRBV19|NA|TRBJ1-4
CASSMTGNEKLFF
>TRBV19|TRBD2|TRBJ2-7
CASSISFALAGNYEQYF
>TRBV13|NA|TRBJ2-7
CASSLKASEGEQYF